These 15 T cell receptor beta chains share one sample of origin, sequenced in a study of blood T cell repertoires in COVID-19. Libraries were prepared by immunoSEQ multiplex PCR; TCRdb keeps only in-frame clonotypes and omits some of them. The repertoire holds fewer than 350,000 clones, with around 91% as singletons. Sequencing used PBMCs or T cells enriched from blood (not recorded which). The receptors shown here come from a woman aged 35 to 49 who had recovered from COVID-19.

The V call is TRBV30, the J call TRBJ2-1, with 10 bases that match TRBD2. CDR3 length equals 14 residues. The V segment lost 6 bases and the J segment 9 bases; nucleotides outside the gene matches: 11. CDR1 is GTSNPN, CDR2 SVGIG, per germline (reference sequence). The CDR3: CACPPSGGTGEQFF. CDR3 bases: TGTGCCTGCCCTCCTAGCGGGGGAACAGGTGAGCAGTTCTTC.

The genes are TRBV29-1 and TRBJ1-2, with D perhaps matching TRBD1 (5 bases). This CDR3 spans 12 amino acids. V was trimmed by 6 bases and J by 8 bases, leaving 16 bases between them. Looked up from germline, CDR1 is SQVTM and CDR2 is ANQGSEA. The CDR3 DNA reads TGCAGCGTCGTACCCGACGGGGGAGGCTACACCTTC. Its translation is CSVVPDGGGYTF.

V is TRBV10-3 and J is TRBJ2-1; 10 positions match TRBD2. The germline CDR1 and CDR2 sequences are ENHRY and SYGVKD. Trimming at V came to 3 bases and at J to 3 bases, leaving 5 bases not matched to a gene. The CDR3 sequence is 16 residues long. The CDR3 region is CAISEAGLAVYNEQFF. The CDR3 coding sequence is TGTGCCATCAGTGAAGCCGGACTAGCGGTCTACAATGAGCAGTTCTTC.

This chain uses TRBV30 with TRBJ1-2; D is unclear. The germline V gene encodes CDR1 GTSNPN and CDR2 SVGIG (reference sequence). Trimming removed 3 bases at V and 4 bases at J, with 9 bases between. The CDR3 extends over 12 amino acids. This chain's CDR3 is CAWREGFYGYTF. DNA for the CDR3: TGTGCCTGGAGGGAGGGCTTCTATGGCTACACCTTC.

V is TRBV27 and J is TRBJ2-6; D perhaps matches TRBD2 (5 bases). Germline CDR1 reads MNHEY; CDR2 reads SMNVEV (reference sequence). The CDR3 is 15 residues long. Trimming removed 2 bases from V and 4 bases from J, with 9 bases in between. As DNA, the CDR3 is TGTGCCAGCAGTTTAAGGGCTAGCGGGGCCAACGTCCTGACTTTC. It encodes CASSLRASGANVLTF.

This clone appeared once. CDR3 bases: TGTGCCAGTAGCATGCGACAGGGTTCCATACAAGAGACCCAGTACTTC. It specifies CASSMRQGSIQETQYF. The V gene is TRBV19, the J gene TRBJ2-5; 7 bases fit TRBD1. With 6 bases clipped from V and 2 bases from J, the junction kept 12 bases outside the gene matches. The CDR3 is 16 amino acids. Germline values: CDR1 LNHDA, CDR2 SQIVND (reference sequence). Combining the CDR3 with reference TRBV19 and TRBJ2-5 gives the whole variable domain DGGITQSPKYLFRKEGQNVTLSCEQNLNHDAMYWYRQDPGQGLRLIYYSQIVNDFQKGDIAEGYSVSREKKESFPLTVTSAQKNPTAFYLCASSMRQGSIQETQYFGPGTRLLVL.

The chain recombines TRBV7-8 with TRBJ2-7, with a tentative D call TRBD2 (5 bases). The CDR3 loop spans 14 amino acids. The germline V gene encodes CDR1 SGHVS and CDR2 FQNEAQ. V was clipped by 5 bases and J by 0 bases, with 11 bases between them. The CDR3 loop is CASSTRLLSYEQYF. In DNA form, the CDR3 reads TGTGCCAGCAGCACTAGACTCCTCTCCTACGAGCAGTACTTC.

The V call is TRBV4-3, the J call TRBJ2-7, with 10 bases that match TRBD2. The CDR3 totals 14 residues. The trim removed 4 bases at V and 2 bases at J, leaving 2 bases unmatched. The V gene's germline CDR1 is LGHNA and CDR2 YSLEER. CDR3 coding DNA: TGCGCCAGCAGCCGCGGACTAGCGGCCTACGAGCAGTACTTC. This translates into CASSRGLAAYEQYF.

The rearrangement joins TRBV30 to TRBJ2-5; D possibly corresponds to TRBD2 (6 bases). V was cut by 1 base and J by 1 base, with 7 bases left in between. The CDR3 is 13 residues long. Germline V gene lookup returns CDR1 GTSNPN and CDR2 SVGIG (reference sequence). CDR3 in amino acids: CAWSAGVQETQYF. CDR3 bases: TGTGCCTGGAGTGCGGGAGTCCAAGAGACCCAGTACTTC.

The chain uses TRBV20-1 and TRBJ1-3; the D gene is possibly TRBD1 (6 bases). Germline-derived CDR1 and CDR2 are DFQATT and SNEGSKA (reference sequence). CDR3 length equals 15 residues. V was cut by 3 bases and J by 0 bases, with 12 bases left in between. This chain's CDR3 is CSASTGLSSGNTIYF. The CDR3 DNA is TGCAGTGCTAGTACAGGGCTTAGCTCTGGAAACACCATATATTTT.

The V gene is TRBV21-1, the J gene TRBJ2-3; the D call of TRBD2 is as the table states it, not checked on the DNA. TRBV21-1 constitutes a pseudogene. This CDR3 is 16 amino acids long. The CDR3 here is CASSKVERVVTDTQYF. The CDR3 DNA reads as TGTGCCAGCAGCAAAGTTGAGCGGGTAGTAACAGATACGCAGTATTTT.

The chain has TRBV28 and TRBJ1-4, with 10 bases aligning to TRBD1. CDR1 is MDHEN and CDR2 is SYDVKM in the germline V gene. V shed 8 bases, J shed 8 bases, and the junction held 11 bases outside the gene matches. CDR3 size: 15 residues. The CDR3 reads CASHVSRTGGEKLFF. DNA of the CDR3: TGTGCCAGCCATGTATCCCGGACAGGGGGGGAAAAACTGTTTTTT.

On this clone: The sample contains more than one DNA sequence encoding this CDR3. The chain is built from TRBV11-3 and TRBJ2-3; the D is unclear. Germline assignment: CDR1 SGHNT and CDR2 YENEEA. V shed 5 bases and J shed 1 base, with 13 bases lying between them. CDR3 length equals 15 residues. The CDR3 DNA is TGTGCCAGCAGCCCTCGCGCCGGAGGCACAGATACGCAGTATTTT. This encodes CASSPRAGGTDTQYF.

Here the CDR3 DNA reads TGTGCCAGCAGCCAAGAATATAGCAATCAGCCCCAGCATTTT. Its protein product is CASSQEYSNQPQHF. V is TRBV3-1 (or the pseudogene TRBV3-2) and J is TRBJ1-5; D uncertain. The V end lost 0 bases, the J end lost 0 bases, and 3 bases lay between the germline ends. This CDR3 contains 14 residues. Germline loops: CDR1 LGHDT, CDR2 YNNKEL (reference sequence).

V and J are TRBV18 and TRBJ2-3; 8 nucleotides line up with TRBD2. The CDR3 covers 14 residues. Losses at the gene ends were 6 bases for V and 2 bases for J; bases not matched to a gene: 4. The germline V gene has CDR1 KGHSH and CDR2 LQKENI. CDR3 in amino acids: CASSETSDTDTQYF. Written as DNA, the CDR3 is TGTGCCAGCTCGGAGACTAGCGACACAGATACGCAGTATTTT.